This TCR beta chain was identified during a study of post-analysis software for immune sequencing data. Comment on this clonotype: Its antigen is unidentified.

The CDR3 length is 16 residues. Germline V gives CDR1 MNHEY, CDR2 SVGEGT. Trimming cost V 0 bases and J 4 bases, with 15 bases left between them. Study observations and caveats: TRBV5-6, TRBV5-1 and TRBV20-1 belonged to a set of roughly five TRBV segments that were more frequent in patients than controls.

Each TCR beta cDNA library carried unique molecular identifiers. TCRdb itself ran the PCR reads through MiXCR, one entry per CDR3 protein. The table has hundreds of thousands of distinct CDR3 sequences, approximately 50% seen once. This sequence originates from a girl aged 5-17 years with multiple sclerosis. Sample: blood. The chain joins TRBV6-2 or TRBV6-3 to TRBJ1-2; possible D gene TRBD1, 6 bases. The CDR3 loop is CASSYSSRGRGYGYTF. In nucleotides, the CDR3 is TGTGCCAGCAGTTACTCATCCAGGGGCAGAGGCTATGGCTACACCTTC.